The T cell receptor (beta chain) under discussion was sequenced for a study of beta chain features in type 1 diabetes. Study-level results: All four CD4+ subsets from Type 1 diabetes patients carried moderately but significantly shorter TCRB CDR3s.

Averaging approximately 0.11 L, one heparinised blood draw was given by each donor. The table lists this clone with a few counts. The target antigen is unknown. Reverse transcription of all isolated RNA meant that expressed TCRB transcripts were sequenced. Method: immunoSEQ multiplex PCR; TCRdb's copy keeps in-frame clones and lacks some. The sample records about half a million clones, over 9.5% being singletons. Germline V gene data show CDR1 as SGHTA and CDR2 as FQGNSA. V gave up 2 bases and J gave up 6 bases, with 23 bases separating them. CDR3 size: 18 residues. This sequence originates from a young woman in good health. Sequencing used naive CD4+ T cells from blood. The chain joins TRBV7-2 to TRBJ2-1, with D maybe TRBD1 (5 bases). The CDR3 is CASSLRSKTVDMVNEQFF. CDR3 coding DNA: TGTGCCAGCAGCTTAAGGTCCAAGACAGTTGATATGGTCAATGAGCAGTTCTTC.